The rows below give T cell receptor beta chains drawn from one sample of a study of prognosis after radiotherapy for stage I lung cancer. TCRdb analysed the multiplex PCR reads with MiXCR anew, one entry per CDR3 protein. The table has roughly 13,000 distinct CDR3 sequences, roughly 52% seen once. This sample comprised PBMCs, obtained before or after stereotactic body radiation therapy (not recorded which). The source of these receptors is a donor over 45 with non-small cell lung cancer. CDR3s include the opening cysteine and the closing phenylalanine or tryptophan. A D gene is named only where the DNA matches it firmly. The size entry is marked missing in some rows and otherwise reads once, few, many or a size class.

.	TRBJ2-1	.	TRBV30	TGTGCCTGGAGTCACATCGGCGTTTTAGGGCAGTTCTTC	CAWSHIGVLGQFF
TRBD1	TRBJ1-2	.	TRBV6-1	TGTGCCAGCAGGACAGGGGGGATATCTGGCTATGGCTACACCTTC	CASRTGGISGYGYTF
.	TRBJ2-7	.	TRBV15	TGTTCCACCAGTAGCGTACAGGGAATTACCTACGATCAGTACTTC	CSTSSVQGITYDQYF
.	TRBJ1-2	medium-sized	TRBV25-1	TGTGCCAGCAGCAGCCCACAGGTTCGGGAGGTTGGTGGCTACACCTTC	CASSSPQVREVGGYTF
.	TRBJ2-5	many	TRBV28	TGTGCCAGCAGTCCCGCCGGGGAGACCCAGTACTTC	CASSPAGETQYF
.	TRBJ2-2	.	TRBV20-1	TGCAGTGCTAGAGATCCTAGCCCGAACACCGGGGAGCTGTTTTTT	CSARDPSPNTGELFF
TRBD1	TRBJ2-7	.	TRBV11-2	TGTGCCAGCAGCTTAGGTCTAGGGGGCCATAGCGAGCAGTACTTC	CASSLGLGGHSEQYF
.	TRBJ1-2	.	TRBV28	TGTGCCAGCAGTTTAGAAGCAAGAACCTATGGCTACACCTTC	CASSLEARTYGYTF
.	TRBJ2-1	.	TRBV6-2/TRBV6-3	TGTGCCAGCAGGATAGCGGCCATGATCTCCTACAATGAGCAGTTCTTC	CASRIAAMISYNEQFF
.	TRBJ2-7	.	TRBV5-1	TGCGCCACCCAGGCGAGGGGGTCCGTGGGGGACGAGCAGTACTTC	CATQARGSVGDEQYF
TRBD1	TRBJ1-5	many	TRBV10-2	TGCGCCAGCAGTACAGGGGATGGCAATCAGCCCCAGCATTTT	CASSTGDGNQPQHF
TRBD2	TRBJ2-7	many	TRBV29-1	TGCAGCGCCGGGGAGGGTCACGAGCAGTACTTC	CSAGEGHEQYF
.	TRBJ2-3	.	TRBV7-9	TGTGCCAGCAGCCACCCCTGGGATACGCAGTATTTT	CASSHPWDTQYF
TRBD2	TRBJ2-7	hyperexpanded	TRBV7-9	TGTGCCAGCAGCTTCGGGGGGTCCTACGAGCAGTACTTC	CASSFGGSYEQYF
TRBD2	TRBJ2-1	.	TRBV6-2/TRBV6-3	TGTGCCAGCAGCCGTACCCGCAGGGGACTAGCGGACAATGAGCAGTTCTTC	CASSRTRRGLADNEQFF
.	TRBJ2-7	.	TRBV12-3/TRBV12-4	TGTGCCAGCAGTACGACCTGGGGGACTTACGAGCAGTACTTC	CASSTTWGTYEQYF
.	TRBJ2-2	many	TRBV9	TGTGCCAGCAGCGTAGGGGGATCCGGGGAGCTGTTTTTT	CASSVGGSGELFF
.	TRBJ2-3	.	TRBV12-3/TRBV12-4	TGTGCCAGCAGCCCTTTTCGGACGCAGTATTTT	CASSPFRTQYF
.	TRBJ2-7	.	TRBV6-5	TGTGCCAGCAGTTACTCGCGGTCGACCTACGAGCAGTACTTC	CASSYSRSTYEQYF
.	TRBJ1-4	many	TRBV14	TGTGCCAGCAGCAACTTCGGGGCCCAGAATGAAAAACTGTTTTTT	CASSNFGAQNEKLFF
TRBD1	TRBJ2-2	medium-sized	TRBV6-1	TGTGCCAGCAACCCTTCAGGGGGCCAAACCGGGGAGCTGTTTTTT	CASNPSGGQTGELFF
.	TRBJ1-4	many	TRBV20-1	TGCAGTGCTAGAGATCAGGGCGCGGAAAAACTGTTTTTT	CSARDQGAEKLFF
.	TRBJ2-7	.	TRBV27	TGTGCCAGCAGTTTACGACAGGACCCTCCACGAGGTCAGTACTTC	CASSLRQDPPRGQYF
TRBD2	TRBJ2-7	medium-sized	TRBV6-1	TGTGCCAGCAGTGCCACTAGCGGGAGGGACAAGTACTTC	CASSATSGRDKYF
TRBD1	TRBJ2-5	.	TRBV20-1	TGCAGTGCTTGGGACAGGGGGCACGAGACCCAGTACTTC	CSAWDRGHETQYF
.	TRBJ1-6	.	TRBV27	TGTGCCAGCAGTTTACGATACGGGGGCCCGGGACACAAAGTGTCACCCCTCCACTTT	CASSLRYGGPGHKVSPLHF
.	TRBJ1-4	many	TRBV5-1	TGCGCCAGCAGCTTGGCCGGACAGCTCAATGAAAAACTGTTTTTT	CASSLAGQLNEKLFF
.	TRBJ2-7	many	TRBV18	TGTGCCAGCTCACCCGGGGGCGGCTACGAGCAGTACTTC	CASSPGGGYEQYF
.	TRBJ1-2	.	TRBV5-6	TGTTCCAGCAGCTTGGACGGATATGGCTACACCTTC	CSSSLDGYGYTF
.	TRBJ2-1	many	TRBV6-1	TGTGCCGCCGGGCTTGATGAGCAGTTCTTC	CAAGLDEQFF
.	TRBJ2-7	.	TRBV2	TGTGCCAGCAGTGTCGGCCCTGGTTCTGCCTACGAGCAGTACTTC	CASSVGPGSAYEQYF
.	TRBJ2-3	many	TRBV6-2/TRBV6-3	TGTGCCACCTCCCCGGGTAACACTGATACGCAGTATTTT	CATSPGNTDTQYF